This T cell receptor beta chain was captured by sequencing in a study of CD8 T cells in ankylosing spondylitis. Overall study results and limits: What seemed typical of ankylosing spondylitis blood was a TCR beta motif built from several highly homologous variants.

In this sample, this clonotype turned up a few times. What it binds is not known. TCRdb passed the 5' RACE reads through MiXCR, listing each CDR3 protein once. The data show tens of thousands of distinct CDR3 sequences, 25% to 35% seen once. Losses at the gene ends were 5 bases for V and 0 bases for J; bases not matched to a gene: 9. The germline gives CDR1 DFQATT, CDR2 SNEGSKA (reference sequence). The CDR3 runs 15 residues. The sequence came from a male donor with ankylosing spondylitis or in good health (not recorded which). Sequencing was carried out using blood, either unsorted or a sorted T cell fraction (not recorded which). The V gene is TRBV20-1, the J gene TRBJ1-1; 7 bases are a match to TRBD1. The CDR3 is CSAPPTGSLNTEAFF. Here the CDR3 DNA reads TGCAGTGCTCCGCCGACAGGGTCGTTGAACACTGAAGCTTTCTTT.